The source of this T cell receptor (beta chain) is a study of STAT5B mutations in CD4+ large granular lymphocyte leukemia. Turning to the study itself: Healthy donors showed HLA-associated enrichment of the CDR3 'QG' motif. Study-wide results and caveats: Main leukemic clonotypes were patient-specific, but 20% to 25% appeared at low frequency elsewhere. Compared with healthy controls (2/35), patient top clones favored TRBV06 (8/27).

Using immunoSEQ multiplex PCR, the repertoire was profiled, and TCRdb retains in-frame clones only, with some absent. The sample contains over 35,000 clones, roughly 80% of which appear only once. Healthy controls were blood donor buffy coats. The CDR3 loop spans 17 amino acids. J lost 2 bases, V lost 0 bases, and 7 bases had no gene match. The germline gives CDR1 SGHTS, CDR2 YDEGEE. A single count supports this clone. The antigen is unknown. V gene TRBV5-8 combines with J gene TRBJ2-3; 9 positions agree with TRBD2. This receptor was obtained from a human donor in good health. Source material: CD4+ T cells from blood buffy coats. Here the CDR3 reads CASSLAKTSGPTDTQYF. CDR3 DNA: TGTGCCAGCAGCTTGGCCAAGACTAGCGGACCCACAGATACGCAGTATTTT.